These 8 T cell receptor beta chains share one sample of origin, sequenced in a study of CD8 T cells in Susac syndrome. It was with random hexamers that 0.5 to 1 ug RNA was reverse transcribed. Via MiXCR, TCRdb re-called the immunoSEQ multiplex PCR reads, giving one row per CDR3 protein. Counted here are approximately 270,000 distinct CDR3 sequences, roughly 95% occurring once; the ten biggest clones make up roughly 0.072%. The sequencing input was CD4+ T cells from PBMCs. The origin of the receptors is a human donor with multiple sclerosis.

The genes are TRBV7-3 and TRBJ2-3, with D possibly being TRBD2 (7 bases). The V gene's germline CDR1 is SGHTA and CDR2 FQGTGA. CDR3 length: 15 amino acids. V lost 4 bases and J 2 bases, leaving 13 bases between the germline ends. CDR3 coding DNA: TGTGCCAGCAGCTCCGGGGGGCTAAACACAGATACGCAGTATTTT. Protein: CASSSGGLNTDTQYF.

V gene TRBV6-2 or TRBV6-3 combines with J gene TRBJ1-1; TRBD1 agrees at 7 bases. V was pared by 6 bases and J by 4 bases, with 8 bases of the junction left unmatched. CDR1 MNHEY and CDR2 SVGEGT come from the germline V gene. The length of the CDR3 is 14 residues. CDR3 nucleotide sequence: TGTGCCAGCAGCCCTAACAGGGGATCCACTGAAGCTTTCTTT. It specifies CASSPNRGSTEAFF.

CDR3 sequence (DNA): TGTGCCAGCAGTTTAGCCAGTTCCTACGAGCAGTACTTC. Residues: CASSLASSYEQYF. The chain couples TRBV28 to TRBJ2-7; D not resolved. The V gene lost 2 bases and the J gene lost 1 base, with 6 bases spanning the gap. The CDR3 is made up of 13 amino acids. The V gene's germline CDR1 is MDHEN and CDR2 SYDVKM.

The chain links TRBV14 to TRBJ2-3; 12 bases are a match to TRBD2. This CDR3 region has 17 residues. Unmatched junction bases numbered 7, after V lost 4 bases and J lost 2 bases. CDR1 and CDR2 (germline): SGHDN, FVKESK. CDR3 in amino acids: CASSPNRLAGVTDTQYF. CDR3 coding DNA: TGTGCCAGCAGCCCGAACCGACTAGCGGGGGTCACAGATACGCAGTATTTT.

The chain carries TRBV24-1 and TRBJ2-1, with TRBD2 matching 11 bases. Germline CDR1 KGHDR, CDR2 SFDVKD. This CDR3 spans 14 amino acids. Trimming removed 4 bases from V and 9 bases from J; junction bases left unmatched: 4. The CDR3 nucleotides are TGTGCCACCAGTGACGCGGGACTAGCGGTTGAGCAGTTCTTC. Its protein is CATSDAGLAVEQFF.

The V and J genes are TRBV7-2 and TRBJ1-2; 7 positions agree with TRBD1. Germline trimming cut 5 bases from V and 8 bases from J; bases unmatched to any gene: 11. The germline V gene encodes CDR1 SGHTA and CDR2 FQGNSA. There are 14 residues in the CDR3. The CDR3 loop is CASSPRQGPLGYTF. CDR3 in DNA: TGTGCCAGCAGCCCCCGACAGGGACCATTGGGCTACACCTTC.

This clonotype was counted between two and nine times. The chain uses TRBV6-1 and TRBJ2-5; no definite D call. V was clipped by 6 bases and J by 5 bases, with 10 bases between them. Germline V lookup: CDR1 MNHNS, CDR2 SASEGT. The CDR3 has 12 residues. The CDR3 loop reads CASSPSTETQYF. The CDR3 coding sequence is TGTGCCAGCAGCCCCAGCACGGAGACCCAGTACTTC.

V and J are TRBV24-1 and TRBJ2-5; D is perhaps TRBD1 (6 bases). Deletions cut 3 bases from V and 0 bases from J, with 10 bases between. Germline V CDR1 and CDR2: KGHDR, SFDVKD. There are 15 residues in the CDR3. Here the CDR3 DNA reads TGTGCCACCAGTGATACCGGGACACACCAAGAGACCCAGTACTTC. Protein product: CATSDTGTHQETQYF.